These 25 T cell receptor beta chains came from one sample sequenced in a study of CD8+CD57+ T cells in acquired aplastic anemia. The use of genomic DNA as template underpinned the TCR beta VDJ and CDR3 profiling. In TCRdb, the reads were re-called with MiXCR into one record per CDR3 protein. The table lists around 64,000 distinct CDR3 sequences, around 55% of them singletons. Sequenced material: sorted CD4+, CD8+, or CD8+CD57+ T cells (not recorded which) from PBMCs. These receptor sequences come from a human donor in good health, serving as a control.

This clonotype was seen ten or more times. The chain is built from TRBV9 and TRBJ2-7, with 9 bases matching TRBD2. Per the germline V gene, CDR1 is SGDLS and CDR2 is YYNGEE. The V gene end was trimmed by 4 bases and the J gene end by 0 bases; junction bases not matched to a gene: 8. The CDR3 loop spans 16 amino acids. The chain's CDR3 is CASSSGLAYSSYEQYF. CDR3 coding DNA: TGTGCCAGCAGCTCTGGACTAGCGTATAGCTCCTACGAGCAGTACTTC.

The DNA for the CDR3 is TGCGCCAGCGGTTACTCGAGTAGCGGAGGCTACACCTTC. Translated: CASGYSSSGGYTF. The chain recombines TRBV10-2 with TRBJ1-2; the D is unclear. Looked up from germline, CDR1 is WSHSY and CDR2 is SAAADI. Trimming removed 8 bases from V and 8 bases from J, with 18 bases in between. The CDR3 spans 13 residues.

This chain links TRBV25-1 with TRBJ2-3; D tentatively fits TRBD1 or TRBD2 (5 bases each). The CDR3 covers 14 residues. V gave up 6 bases and J gave up 8 bases, with 18 bases separating them. Germline V gives CDR1 MGHDK, CDR2 SYGVNS. The CDR3 DNA sequence: TGTGCCAGCAGGTGGCTCCGGGACCCGAGTACGCAGTATTTT. The encoded protein is CASRWLRDPSTQYF.

The genes are TRBV7-6 and TRBJ1-1, with a tentative D call TRBD1 (5 bases). Trimming took off 5 bases at V and 1 base at J, with 14 bases between the two ends. Germline V gives CDR1 SGHVS, CDR2 FNYEAQ. The CDR3 spans 15 residues. The CDR3 nucleotides read TGTGCCAGCAGCATACGGGACGGCCCGAACACTGAAGCTTTCTTT. It codes for CASSIRDGPNTEAFF. Full variable domain (outside the CDR3, taken from reference TRBV7-6 and TRBJ1-1): GAGVSQSPRYKVTKRGQDVALRCDPISGHVSLYWYRQALGQGPEFLTYFNYEAQQDKSGLPNDRFSAERPEGSISTLTIQRTEQRDSAMYRCASSIRDGPNTEAFFGQGTRLTVV.

This chain joins TRBV24-1 and TRBJ2-3; D unclear. This CDR3 region has 15 residues. V dropped 5 bases and J dropped 3 bases, with 14 bases sitting between them. Germline CDR1 is KGHDR and CDR2 is SFDVKD. This CDR3 is CATSVAGTPTDTQYF. The DNA of the CDR3 is TGTGCCACCAGTGTGGCAGGAACTCCTACAGATACGCAGTATTTT.

V is TRBV7-9 and J is TRBJ1-5; 8 nucleotides agree with TRBD1. Germline values: CDR1 SEHNR, CDR2 FQNEAQ (reference sequence). J gave up 3 bases and V 4 bases, and 5 bases lay outside the gene matches. This CDR3 is 15 amino acids long. Here the CDR3 reads CASSYGTGFNQPQHF. The CDR3 DNA reads as TGTGCCAGCAGCTACGGGACAGGCTTCAATCAGCCCCAGCATTTT.

This clonotype was recorded a few times. CDR3 in DNA: TGTGCCAGCTCATCCCGACAGGTGAATAGCAATCAGCCCCAGCATTTT. Its protein is CASSSRQVNSNQPQHF. This sequence joins TRBV18 and TRBJ1-5, with D possibly being TRBD1 (6 bases). This CDR3 comprises 16 residues. Germline CDR1 and CDR2: KGHSH and LQKENI. Trimming stripped 5 bases from V and 0 bases from J, with 14 bases between. Full variable domain (rest looked up from reference TRBV18 and TRBJ1-5): NAGVMQNPRHLVRRRGQEARLRCSPMKGHSHVYWYRQLPEEGLKFMVYLQKENIIDESGMPKERFSAEFPKEGPSILRIQQVVRGDSAAYFCASSSRQVNSNQPQHFGDGTRLSIL.

V gene TRBV3-1 combines with J gene TRBJ2-7, with D unresolved. CDR1 is LGHDT, CDR2 YNNKEL, per germline (reference sequence). The CDR3 is 15 amino acids. V lost 1 base and J 2 bases, leaving 12 bases between the germline ends. The CDR3 region is CASSQVIGSTYEQYF. The CDR3 DNA is TGTGCCAGCAGCCAAGTAATAGGATCCACCTACGAGCAGTACTTC.

The genes are TRBV7-2 and TRBJ2-7, with 8 bases matching TRBD1. Per the germline V gene, CDR1 is SGHTA and CDR2 is FQGNSA. There are 15 residues in the CDR3. The V and J ends lost 1 base and 6 bases, in that order; junction bases with no gene match: 8. Here the CDR3 reads CASSLGGQGASEQYF. The CDR3 DNA reads as TGTGCCAGCAGCTTAGGCGGGCAGGGGGCCTCCGAGCAGTACTTC.

The genes are TRBV7-9 and TRBJ1-2, with D tentatively TRBD1 (5 bases). The V end was cut by 1 base, the J end by 7 bases, with 7 bases between. The CDR3 contains 12 residues. Germline CDR1 reads SEHNR; CDR2 reads FQNEAQ (reference sequence). CDR3 DNA sequence: TGTGCCAGCAGCTTAGTCGGGGGTGGCTACACCTTC. Translated, it gives CASSLVGGGYTF. The full variable domain, its missing parts supplied by reference TRBV7-9 and TRBJ1-2, is DTGVSQNPRHKITKRGQNVTFRCDPISEHNRLYWYRQTLGQGPEFLTYFQNEAQLEKSRLLSDRFSAERPKGSFSTLEIQRTEQGDSAMYLCASSLVGGGYTFGSGTRLTVV.

The chain has TRBV11-1 and TRBJ2-1; D gene ambiguous. Germline assignment: CDR1 SGHAT and CDR2 FQDESV (reference sequence). Trimming took 5 bases from V and 2 from J, leaving 10 bases between them. The CDR3 has 14 residues. CDR3 in amino acids: CASSPLGTYNEQFF. The CDR3, as DNA: TGTGCCAGCAGCCCCCTGGGCACCTACAATGAGCAGTTCTTC.

This clonotype has just one count. The rearrangement links TRBV7-9 to TRBJ2-5; no definite D call. The CDR3 runs 13 residues. Germline lookup yields CDR1 SEHNR and CDR2 FQNEAQ (reference sequence). V shed 3 bases and J shed 0 bases, with 5 bases lying between them. The DNA of the CDR3 is TGTGCCAGCAGCTTTTTTGACCAAGAGACCCAGTACTTC. This encodes CASSFFDQETQYF.

The chain couples TRBV2 to TRBJ1-1; tentatively, D is TRBD1 (6 bases). Germline V gene lookup returns CDR1 SNHLY and CDR2 FYNNEI. The CDR3 length is 10 residues. Between the trimmed V and J ends, which lost 7 bases and 8 bases, there was a span of 8 bases. CDR3 nucleotides: TGTGCCAGCAAAGGACAGGAAGCTTTCTTT. This codes for CASKGQEAFF. The full variable domain, rest sourced from reference TRBV2 and TRBJ1-1, is EPEVTQTPSHQVTQMGQEVILRCVPISNHLYFYWYRQILGQKVEFLVSFYNNEISEKSEIFDDQFSVERPDGSNFTLKIRSTKLEDSAMYFCASKGQEAFFGQGTRLTVV.

This clonotype occurred many times. CDR3 sequence reads: CASCLTGGLDEQFF. In nucleotides, the CDR3 is TGTGCCAGCTGCCTAACGGGGGGCTTGGATGAGCAGTTCTTC. The chain uses TRBV18 and TRBJ2-1; D may be TRBD2 (7 bases). V lost 7 bases and J lost 8, with 18 bases in between. This CDR3 is built from 14 residues. CDR1 KGHSH and CDR2 LQKENI come from the germline V gene.

This sequence joins TRBV19 and TRBJ1-1, with D possibly matching TRBD1 (6 bases). The CDR3 consists of 14 residues. Trimming shortened V by 7 bases and J by 4 bases, and 16 bases separated the two germline ends. CDR1 is LNHDA, CDR2 SQIVND, per germline (reference sequence). The DNA for the CDR3 is TGTGCCAGTAATACAGGGACCCAGAGCACTGAAGCTTTCTTT. It specifies CASNTGTQSTEAFF.

As regards this clonotype: A read error may produce the germline difference seen at one junction end. The chain has TRBV7-3 and TRBJ2-2, with D perhaps TRBD2 (5 bases). CDR1 SGHTA and CDR2 FQGTGA come from the germline V gene. The CDR3 extends over 11 amino acids. CDR3 sequence: CASSQTGKLFF. CDR3 DNA sequence: TGTGCCAGCAGCCAGACCGGGAAGCTGTTTTTT.

The chain combines TRBV10-1 with TRBJ1-5, with 8 positions matching TRBD1. The V gene's germline CDR1 is WNHNN and CDR2 SYGVQD (reference sequence). With V trimmed by 5 bases and J by 6 bases, 9 bases remained unmatched. The CDR3 totals 15 residues. This chain's CDR3 is CASSSDRGGAQPQHF. CDR3 coding DNA: TGCGCCAGCAGTAGTGACAGGGGTGGTGCTCAGCCCCAGCATTTT.

This chain links TRBV29-1 with TRBJ2-3; 12 nucleotides match TRBD2. V lost 6 bases, J lost 5 bases, and 6 bases stayed unmatched. The CDR3 covers 14 residues. Germline V gives CDR1 SQVTM, CDR2 ANQGSEA. CDR3 in amino acids: CSVVQGLAGDTQYF. The DNA of the CDR3 is TGCAGCGTCGTACAGGGACTAGCGGGAGATACGCAGTATTTT.

CDR3 sequence: CASSLGSGQYF. The CDR3 DNA reads as TGTGCCAGCAGCTTAGGAAGTGGGCAGTACTTC. The V gene is TRBV7-9, the J gene TRBJ2-7; D uncertain. The CDR3 totals 11 residues. Germline values: CDR1 SEHNR, CDR2 FQNEAQ (reference sequence). With 1 base removed from V and 9 bases from J, the gap between germline ends came to 7 bases.

Ten or more counts support this clonotype. V gene TRBV9 combines with J gene TRBJ2-7, with TRBD2 identical over 10 bases. The CDR3 is 16 residues long. The germline gives CDR1 SGDLS, CDR2 YYNGEE. V gave up 4 bases and J gave up 0 bases; unmatched junction bases: 7. The CDR3: CASSPQAGGSSYEQYF. The CDR3 DNA is TGTGCCAGCAGCCCTCAAGCGGGAGGGAGCTCCTACGAGCAGTACTTC.

This clonotype counts as medium-sized (0.01 to 0.1%). The chain joins TRBV29-1 to TRBJ2-5; no clear D. The CDR3 has 10 amino acids. The V end was cut by 7 bases, the J end by 5 bases, with 8 bases between. Germline V gives CDR1 SQVTM, CDR2 ANQGSEA. The CDR3 here is CSGGHETQYF. CDR3 coding DNA: TGCAGCGGAGGCCACGAGACCCAGTACTTC.

This clonotype was picked up a small number of times. The gene calls are TRBV7-9 and TRBJ2-5; D gene uncertain. This CDR3 has 13 amino acids. Germline-derived CDR1 and CDR2 are SEHNR and FQNEAQ (reference sequence). Trimming stripped 2 bases from V and 0 bases from J, with 4 bases between. The CDR3 protein is CASSLPYQETQYF. Written as DNA, the CDR3 is TGTGCCAGCAGCTTACCATACCAAGAGACCCAGTACTTC.

V usage is TRBV7-6 and J usage is TRBJ1-4, with 7 bases aligning to TRBD1. The CDR3 has 15 amino acids. V shed 3 bases and J 5 bases; nucleotides not matched to a gene: 6. Germline V CDR1 and CDR2: SGHVS, FNYEAQ. DNA of the CDR3: TGTGCCAGCAGCTTGTACAGGGGTCCAAATGAAAAACTGTTTTTT. It specifies CASSLYRGPNEKLFF.

In its sample, this clonotype is medium-sized (0.01 to 0.1%). CDR3 amino acids: CATSRGSNTEAFF. The CDR3 coding sequence is TGTGCCACCAGCAGAGGCTCAAACACTGAAGCTTTCTTT. This chain connects TRBV15 to TRBJ1-1; D uncertain. The CDR3 extends over 13 amino acids. Germline CDR1 reads LNHNV; CDR2 reads YYDKDF (reference sequence). V was clipped by 1 base and J by 2 bases, with 5 bases between them.

The chain joins TRBV7-3 to TRBJ2-7; D is possibly TRBD1 (5 bases). Germline CDR1 reads SGHTA; CDR2 reads FQGTGA. This CDR3 is built from 14 residues. V lost 5 bases and J 2 bases, leaving 13 bases between the germline ends. CDR3 nucleotide sequence: TGTGCCAGCAGCAAAGACAGTTTCACCTACGAGCAGTACTTC. It yields the protein CASSKDSFTYEQYF.